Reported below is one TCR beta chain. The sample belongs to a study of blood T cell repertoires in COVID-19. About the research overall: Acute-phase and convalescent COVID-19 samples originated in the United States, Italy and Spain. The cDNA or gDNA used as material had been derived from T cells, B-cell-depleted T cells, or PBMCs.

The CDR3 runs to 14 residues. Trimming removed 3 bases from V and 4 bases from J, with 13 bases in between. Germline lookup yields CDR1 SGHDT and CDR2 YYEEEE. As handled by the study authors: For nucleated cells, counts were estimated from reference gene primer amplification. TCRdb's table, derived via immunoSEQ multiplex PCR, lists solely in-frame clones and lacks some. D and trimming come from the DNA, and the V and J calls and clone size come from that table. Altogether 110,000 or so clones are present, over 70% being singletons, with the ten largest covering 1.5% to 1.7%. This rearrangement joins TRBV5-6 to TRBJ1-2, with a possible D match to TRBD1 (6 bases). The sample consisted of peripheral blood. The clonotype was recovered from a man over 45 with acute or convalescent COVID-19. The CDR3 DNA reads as TGTGCCAGCAGCTGGAGCGGGACAAGCTATGGCTACACCTTC. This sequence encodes CASSWSGTSYGYTF.